This is a list of T cell receptor beta chains from one sample in a study of T cells in Graves' hyperthyroidism and ophthalmopathy. TCRdb independently ran MiXCR on the multiplex PCR reads; one entry per CDR3 protein. The top ten hold 5.3% of the sample, which has about 420,000 distinct CDR3 sequences, roughly 15% seen once. The sequencing input was blood. Source of these receptors: a woman between 18 and 29 years old with Graves' hyperthyroidism. Each CDR3 is given with its conserved first and last residue. D genes are given only for firm matches. Rows give clone size only sometimes, using once, few, many, or a class for an expanded clone.

clone_size d_call j_call cdr3_length v_call cdr3_aa cdr3_nt
few . TRBJ2-3 14 TRBV12-3/TRBV12-4 CASSHRSSTDTQYF TGTGCCAGCAGTCACCGATCGAGCACAGATACGCAGTATTTT
. . TRBJ1-4 13 TRBV5-1 CASSGHINEKLFF TGCGCCAGCTCGGGACACATTAATGAAAAACTGTTTTTT
few . TRBJ2-1 14 TRBV6-1 CASKSSAASNVEFF TGTGCCAGCAAGTCCAGCGCCGCCTCCAATGTGGAGTTCTTC
many . TRBJ2-1 14 TRBV29-1 CSVERGTHHDEQFF TGCAGCGTGGAGAGGGGGACCCACCACGATGAGCAGTTCTTC
many . TRBJ1-6 13 TRBV20-1 CSARDITASPLHF TGCAGTGCTAGAGATATTACGGCTTCACCCCTCCACTTT
many TRBD1 TRBJ1-1 13 TRBV19 CASATGMVTEAFF TGTGCCAGCGCGACAGGGATGGTCACTGAAGCTTTCTTT
many TRBD2 TRBJ2-1 14 TRBV2 CASSETLAGGVQFF TGTGCCAGCAGTGAAACCCTTGCGGGAGGGGTGCAGTTCTTC
many TRBD1 TRBJ2-1 14 TRBV10-2 CASRRRDSYNEQFF TGCGCCAGCAGGAGACGGGACAGCTACAATGAGCAGTTCTTC
many TRBD1 TRBJ2-7 15 TRBV28 CASRTWTGNRYEQYF TGTGCCAGCAGGACATGGACAGGAAATCGATACGAGCAGTACTTC
few . TRBJ2-1 12 TRBV4-1 CASSQVIGEQFF TGCGCCAGCAGCCAAGTTATCGGTGAGCAGTTCTTC
many TRBD1 TRBJ2-5 14 TRBV7-2 CASSPGQGVQTQYF TGTGCCAGCAGCCCGGGACAGGGAGTGCAGACCCAGTACTTC
few . TRBJ1-1 15 TRBV13 CASSSTQGTNTEAFF TGTGCCAGCAGCTCTACACAGGGTACGAACACTGAAGCTTTCTTT
many . TRBJ2-2 16 TRBV28 CASSLWGTTNTGELFF TGTGCCAGCAGTTTATGGGGGACCACGAACACCGGGGAGCTGTTTTTT
many . TRBJ1-1 14 TRBV5-1 CASSLASGGTEAFF TGCGCCAGCAGCTTGGCCTCTGGGGGCACTGAAGCTTTCTTT
many TRBD2 TRBJ2-7 16 TRBV20-1 CSATGTSGSETYEQYF TGCAGTGCCACCGGGACTAGCGGGAGTGAAACCTACGAGCAGTACTTC
. . TRBJ2-1 15 TRBV19 CASSPSRATSNEQFF TGTGCCAGTAGTCCATCTAGGGCGACATCCAATGAGCAGTTCTTC
many TRBD2 TRBJ2-1 13 TRBV7-2 CAIRLAGIHEQFF TGTGCCATCAGACTAGCGGGAATCCACGAGCAGTTCTTC
few . TRBJ2-1 14 TRBV4-3 CASSQEADFNEQFF TGCGCCAGCAGCCAAGAGGCCGACTTCAATGAGCAGTTCTTC
. . TRBJ2-3 14 TRBV6-1 CASSFDQGADTQYF TGTGCCAGCAGTTTTGATCAGGGAGCAGATACGCAGTATTTT
. TRBD1 TRBJ2-2 15 TRBV19 CASRRQGANTGELFF TGTGCCAGTAGGCGACAGGGGGCGAACACCGGGGAGCTGTTTTTT
many TRBD1 TRBJ1-2 18 TRBV6-1 CASSSNLGQGANNYGYTF TGTGCCAGCAGTTCGAACCTGGGACAGGGGGCGAACAACTATGGCTACACCTTC
. TRBD2 TRBJ2-7 15 TRBV5-1 CASSSLTSGTYEQYF TGCGCCAGCAGCTCACTTACTAGCGGGACCTACGAGCAGTACTTC
many TRBD1 TRBJ1-1 15 TRBV6-1 CASSESGGMNTEAFF TGTGCCAGCAGTGAGTCAGGGGGAATGAACACTGAAGCTTTCTTT
many . TRBJ1-5 13 TRBV12-3/TRBV12-4 CASSLSGNQPQHF TGTGCCAGCAGTTTATCTGGGAATCAGCCCCAGCATTTT
many . TRBJ1-2 14 TRBV2 CASSEAGPQPGYTF TGTGCCAGCAGTGAAGCAGGGCCCCAACCTGGCTACACCTTC
. TRBD2 TRBJ2-1 15 TRBV5-1 CASSLWGGVYNEQFF TGCGCCAGCAGCTTGTGGGGGGGGGTCTACAATGAGCAGTTCTTC
. TRBD2 TRBJ2-7 20 TRBV20-1 CSARDPARRRLAGGFYEQYF TGCAGTGCTAGAGATCCTGCCAGGAGGAGACTAGCGGGAGGCTTCTACGAGCAGTACTTC
few TRBD2 TRBJ2-3 14 TRBV29-1 CSVDQAGVADTQYF TGCAGCGTTGATCAAGCGGGAGTTGCAGATACGCAGTATTTT
many TRBD2 TRBJ2-7 15 TRBV9 CASSTGTSGNYEQYF TGTGCCAGCAGCACCGGGACTAGCGGGAACTACGAGCAGTACTTC
many TRBD2 TRBJ2-1 15 TRBV27 CASSLSTGGDDEQFF TGTGCCAGCAGTTTATCAACGGGAGGGGACGATGAGCAGTTCTTC
many . TRBJ2-5 12 TRBV30 CAYNRVAETQYF TGTGCCTACAACAGGGTGGCAGAGACCCAGTACTTC
few TRBD2 TRBJ2-1 16 TRBV5-5 CASKTGLAGVVTEQFF TGTGCCAGCAAGACGGGACTAGCGGGAGTAGTAACTGAGCAGTTCTTC
few . TRBJ1-3 11 TRBV28 CASSSLNTIYF TGTGCCAGCAGTTCCCTCAACACCATATATTTT
. TRBD2 TRBJ2-1 14 TRBV29-1 CSVVAGGAYNEQFF TGCAGCGTTGTAGCGGGAGGAGCTTACAATGAGCAGTTCTTC
few TRBD1 TRBJ2-2 18 TRBV7-2 CASSLYVSARGFTGELFF TGTGCCAGCAGCTTATATGTCTCGGCCAGGGGGTTCACCGGGGAGCTGTTTTTT
many . TRBJ2-7 12 TRBV7-9 CASLGRPNEQYF TGTGCCAGCCTGGGCAGGCCCAACGAGCAGTACTTC
many . TRBJ1-1 13 TRBV30 CAWSPGQYTEAFF TGTGCCTGGAGTCCCGGACAGTACACTGAAGCTTTCTTT
. TRBD1 TRBJ2-3 16 TRBV5-1 CASSSVPGQFTDTQYF TGCGCCAGCAGCTCGGTGCCGGGACAGTTCACAGATACGCAGTATTTT
many TRBD2 TRBJ2-7 16 TRBV7-2 CASSLGGLAGSYEQYF TGTGCCAGCAGCTTGGGGGGACTAGCGGGTTCCTACGAGCAGTACTTC